Shown below are 21 T cell receptor beta chains from a single sample sequenced in a study of cytomegalovirus exposure and HLA in healthy donors. The PCR made use of 60 Vbeta and 13 Jbeta primers. TCRdb keeps only in-frame clones here, not all; method: immunoSEQ multiplex PCR. The sample shows some 200,000 clones, around 88% of them seen only once. Sequenced input: PBMCs. The receptors here all came from a young woman in good health and CMV-seronegative.

V gene TRBV10-1 combines with J gene TRBJ2-3; D unresolved. There are 13 residues in the CDR3. The germline CDR1 and CDR2 sequences are WNHNN and SYGVQD (reference sequence). Trimming took 4 bases from V and 1 from J, leaving 6 bases between them. The CDR3 protein is CASSGGRTDTQYF. CDR3 in DNA: TGCGCCAGCAGTGGTGGGCGCACAGATACGCAGTATTTT.

The CDR3 reads CASSQAGTGSTEAFF. The CDR3 DNA reads as TGCGCCAGCAGCCAAGCGGGGACAGGGTCCACTGAAGCTTTCTTT. This chain uses TRBV4-1 with TRBJ1-1; the match to TRBD1 covers 9 bases. The CDR3 covers 15 residues. CDR1 MGHRA and CDR2 YSYEKL come from the germline V gene. The junction had 4 bases not matched to a gene; V was cut back by 1 base and J by 4 bases.

The rearrangement joins TRBV5-6 to TRBJ1-1; D call uncertain. Germline-derived CDR1 and CDR2 are SGHDT and YYEEEE. This CDR3 region has 15 residues. Trimming took off 0 bases at V and 2 bases at J, with 11 bases between the two ends. CDR3 amino acids: CASSLVPKPNTEAFF. The CDR3 nucleotides read TGTGCCAGCAGCTTGGTACCTAAGCCCAACACTGAAGCTTTCTTT.

The sample holds one count of this clone. The J gene is TRBJ2-5, the V gene TRBV11-2; 13 bases agree with TRBD2. Germline V gives CDR1 SGHAT, CDR2 FQNNGV. Trimming took 4 bases from V and 3 from J; bases not matched to a gene: 2. The CDR3 is made up of 15 amino acids. The CDR3 sequence is CASSSTSGGEETQYF. The CDR3 nucleotides read TGTGCCAGCAGCTCAACTAGCGGGGGGGAAGAGACCCAGTACTTC. The full variable domain, its missing parts supplied by reference TRBV11-2 and TRBJ2-5, is EAGVAQSPRYKIIEKRQSVAFWCNPISGHATLYWYQQILGQGPKLLIQFQNNGVVDDSQLPKDRFSAERLKGVDSTLKIQPAKLEDSAVYLCASSSTSGGEETQYFGPGTRLLVL.

CDR3 nucleotide sequence: TGTGCCAGCATTGGGGGGACAGTTAATTCACCCCTCCACTTT. Its protein is CASIGGTVNSPLHF. The chain is built from TRBV28 and TRBJ1-6; 7 bases align to TRBD1. From germline, CDR1 is MDHEN and CDR2 SYDVKM. The CDR3 is 14 amino acids. V lost 7 bases to trimming and J lost 6 bases; unmatched junction nucleotides: 6.

There are a few counts of this clone. The genes are TRBV18 and TRBJ2-1, with D possibly being TRBD2 (6 bases). Germline V gives CDR1 KGHSH, CDR2 LQKENI. Between the trimmed V and J ends, which lost 7 bases and 0 bases, there was a span of 16 bases. There are 16 residues in the CDR3. CDR3 loop: CASFSYEGGSYNEQFF. In nucleotides, the CDR3 is TGTGCCAGCTTCAGTTATGAGGGAGGCTCCTACAATGAGCAGTTCTTC. Full variable domain (remainder filled in from reference TRBV18 and TRBJ2-1): NAGVMQNPRHLVRRRGQEARLRCSPMKGHSHVYWYRQLPEEGLKFMVYLQKENIIDESGMPKERFSAEFPKEGPSILRIQQVVRGDSAAYFCASFSYEGGSYNEQFFGPGTRLTVL.

The chain employs TRBV9 and TRBJ2-7; TRBD2 aligns across 11 bases. The J segment lost 0 bases and the V segment lost 3 bases, leaving 2 bases of the junction unmatched. The CDR3 runs to 15 residues. Per germline, CDR1 SGDLS and CDR2 YYNGEE. CDR3 sequence reads: CASSETSGSSYEQYF. CDR3 bases: TGTGCCAGCAGCGAAACTAGCGGGAGCTCCTACGAGCAGTACTTC.

The rearrangement links TRBV27 to TRBJ1-6; the match to TRBD1 covers 7 bases. This CDR3 contains 15 residues. Germline-derived CDR1 and CDR2 are MNHEY and SMNVEV (reference sequence). V lost 4 bases, J lost 7 bases, and 7 bases stayed unmatched. The CDR3 protein is CASSSGGQWNSPLHF. The DNA for the CDR3 is TGTGCCAGCAGTTCAGGGGGACAGTGGAATTCACCCCTCCACTTT.

This clone came up once. V and J are TRBV5-6 and TRBJ2-3; no clear D gene. CDR1 is SGHDT and CDR2 is YYEEEE in the germline V gene. This CDR3 region has 12 residues. Trimming stripped 0 bases from V and 5 bases from J, with 4 bases between. The CDR3 nucleotides are TGTGCCAGCAGCTTGGCTAGAGATACGCAGTATTTT. Its protein product is CASSLARDTQYF. Drawing the rest from reference TRBV5-6 and TRBJ2-3, the complete variable domain is DAGVTQSPTHLIKTRGQQVTLRCSPKSGHDTVSWYQQALGQGPQFIFQYYEEEERQRGNFPDRFSGHQFPNYSSELNVNALLLGDSALYLCASSLARDTQYFGPGTRLTVL.

The V call is TRBV5-5, the J call TRBJ2-1; 15 bases match TRBD2. There are 17 residues in the CDR3. Germline CDR1 and CDR2: SGHKS and YYEKEE (reference sequence). With V trimmed by 2 bases and J by 7 bases, 7 bases remained unmatched. The CDR3 is CASSLPGLAGGANEQFF. CDR3 DNA: TGTGCCAGCAGCTTACCCGGACTAGCGGGAGGGGCAAATGAGCAGTTCTTC.

This clone came up once. The rearrangement joins TRBV28 to TRBJ2-6; D is unresolved. The germline V and J ends were trimmed by 3 bases and 1 base, with 10 bases remaining between them. The CDR3 is 16 residues long. Germline loops: CDR1 MDHEN, CDR2 SYDVKM. The CDR3 region is CASSFPYSSGANVLTF. The DNA for the CDR3 is TGTGCCAGCAGTTTCCCTTATTCGTCTGGGGCCAACGTCCTGACTTTC. The full variable domain, with the rest looked up from reference TRBV28 and TRBJ2-6, is DVKVTQSSRYLVKRTGEKVFLECVQDMDHENMFWYRQDPGLGLRLIYFSYDVKMKEKGDIPEGYSVSREKKERFSLILESASTNQTSMYLCASSFPYSSGANVLTFGAGSRLTVL.

The chain is built from TRBV23-1 and TRBJ2-5; 13 nucleotides match TRBD2. TRBV23-1 is assigned to the ORF class and has an uncertain function. The CDR3 is 17 amino acids. Trimming took 3 bases from V and 2 from J; bases not matched to a gene: 6. In DNA, the CDR3 is TGCGCCAGCAGTCACCAAGGGACTAGCGGGGTACAAGAGACCCAGTACTTC. Protein product: CASSHQGTSGVQETQYF.

The V gene is TRBV7-3, the J gene TRBJ2-7, with 9 positions matching TRBD1. CDR3 length: 15 amino acids. Germline V gene sequence: CDR1 SGHTA, CDR2 FQGTGA. The ends lost 2 bases at V and 5 bases at J; junction bases unmatched: 7. In DNA, the CDR3 is TGTGCCAGCAGCTTATCCGGGACAGGGTACCACGAGCAGTACTTC. This sequence encodes CASSLSGTGYHEQYF.

The chain combines TRBV30 with TRBJ1-3, with TRBD1 as a possible D gene (6 bases). Germline lookup yields CDR1 GTSNPN and CDR2 SVGIG (reference sequence). The CDR3 is made up of 11 amino acids. V was pared by 5 bases and J by 4 bases, with 6 bases between. The CDR3 DNA reads as TGTGCCTGGGGACAGGGAAACACCATATATTTT. It yields the protein CAWGQGNTIYF.

The gene calls are TRBV4-2 and TRBJ2-1; D is undetermined. The CDR3 runs to 16 residues. Germline lookup yields CDR1 LGHNA and CDR2 YNFKEQ. V gave up 1 base and J gave up 5 bases, with 15 bases separating them. The CDR3: CASSQVHGQRDNEQFF. The CDR3 DNA follows: TGTGCCAGCAGCCAAGTCCACGGCCAACGGGACAATGAGCAGTTCTTC.

The chain carries TRBV7-9 and TRBJ2-5; 10 nucleotides agree with TRBD2. This CDR3 region has 15 residues. The junction had 1 base not matched to a gene; V was cut back by 2 bases and J by 1 base. CDR1 is SEHNR, CDR2 FQNEAQ, per germline (reference sequence). CDR3 region: CASSLRTSGQETQYF. The DNA of the CDR3 is TGTGCCAGCAGCTTAAGGACTAGCGGCCAAGAGACCCAGTACTTC.

This chain uses TRBV4-1 with TRBJ2-7; 8 positions match TRBD1. The germline V gene has CDR1 MGHRA and CDR2 YSYEKL. The CDR3 is 16 amino acids. V gave up 0 bases and J gave up 3 bases; unmatched junction bases: 7. Here the CDR3 reads CASSQEGDRLFYEQYF. CDR3 coding DNA: TGCGCCAGCAGCCAAGAAGGGGACAGGTTATTCTACGAGCAGTACTTC.

This clone was detected only once. This chain links TRBV10-2 with TRBJ2-6, with 8 bases aligning to TRBD1. The CDR3 runs to 18 residues. V dropped 3 bases and J dropped 3; count of bases not matched to a gene: 10. The germline CDR1 and CDR2 sequences are WSHSY and SAAADI. The chain's CDR3 is CASSEFRSGGGGANVLTF. DNA of the CDR3: TGCGCCAGCAGTGAATTTCGGTCAGGGGGCGGTGGGGCCAACGTCCTGACTTTC.

The rearrangement links TRBV2 to TRBJ1-2; 10 bases fit TRBD1. Germline CDR1 SNHLY, CDR2 FYNNEI. V was pared by 6 bases and J by 8 bases, with 9 bases of the junction left unmatched. CDR3 length: 14 residues. The CDR3 sequence is CASRDRQGARGYTF. The CDR3 DNA sequence: TGTGCCAGCAGAGATCGACAGGGGGCAAGAGGCTACACCTTC. Full variable domain (missing parts from reference TRBV2 and TRBJ1-2): EPEVTQTPSHQVTQMGQEVILRCVPISNHLYFYWYRQILGQKVEFLVSFYNNEISEKSEIFDDQFSVERPDGSNFTLKIRSTKLEDSAMYFCASRDRQGARGYTFGSGTRLTVV.

A word on this clone: Other DNA sequences in this specimen translate into the identical CDR3. This chain links TRBV27 with TRBJ2-1; TRBD2 matches 8 bases. V was pared by 2 bases and J by 6 bases, with 6 bases of the junction left unmatched. The germline V gene has CDR1 MNHEY and CDR2 SMNVEV (reference sequence). There are 15 residues in the CDR3. The CDR3 bases are TGTGCCAGCAGTTTAGGCCTAGCGGGTTTCAATGAGCAGTTCTTC. It encodes CASSLGLAGFNEQFF.

J is TRBJ2-5 and V is TRBV5-4; tentative D call: TRBD2 (6 bases). Germline V gives CDR1 SGHNT, CDR2 YYREEE (reference sequence). V lost 4 bases and J lost 5, with 21 bases in between. CDR3 size: 16 residues. In DNA form, the CDR3 reads TGTGCCAGCAGCCTAAACGATAGGGACTTCCCGGAGACCCAGTACTTC. Amino acids: CASSLNDRDFPETQYF.